The 3 T cell receptor beta chains below come from one sample, sequenced in a study of blood T cell repertoires in COVID-19 (dated by TCRdb to about 2020). Preparation of the library involved the immunoSEQ multiplex PCR assay. Entries here come from immuneACCESS through TCRdb and include only in-frame sequences with V and J called. Some clones fail to appear in such tables; in the studies checked, an unresolved V gene covers under half of the shortfall, and the cause of the remainder is unknown. The sample has approximately 260,000 clones on record, approximately 89% of them singletons. The top ten constitute roughly 1.2% of the sample. The sample taken for sequencing was PBMCs or T cells enriched from blood (not recorded which). The receptors here all came from a woman aged 40-49 years with acute COVID-19.

CDR3 bases: TGTGCCACCAGCAGCCCAGCCTACAATGAGCAGTTCTTC. It specifies CATSSPAYNEQFF. The V call is TRBV15, the J call TRBJ2-1; D gene uncertain. The CDR3 totals 13 residues. Per the germline V gene, CDR1 is LNHNV and CDR2 is YYDKDF (reference sequence). The germline V and J ends were trimmed by 3 bases and 2 bases, with 5 bases remaining between them.

The V call is TRBV28, the J call TRBJ1-1; TRBD1 agrees at 7 bases. CDR1 and CDR2 (germline): MDHEN, SYDVKM. The CDR3 contains 13 residues. J lost 5 bases, V lost 6 bases, and 6 bases had no gene match. The chain's CDR3 is CASSSGQLTEAFF. The CDR3 bases are TGTGCCAGCAGCTCGGGACAGTTAACTGAAGCTTTCTTT.

The rearrangement joins TRBV7-8 to TRBJ2-7; a weak D match, TRBD2 (6 bases). The CDR3 loop spans 16 amino acids. V gave up 4 bases and J gave up 4 bases, with 20 bases separating them. CDR1 and CDR2 from the germline V gene are SGHVS and FQNEAQ. The DNA of the CDR3 is TGTGCCAGCAGCTCCCCGCGGTGGAGGGCGGGGTACGAGCAGTACGTC. Amino acid sequence: CASSSPRWRAGYEQYV.